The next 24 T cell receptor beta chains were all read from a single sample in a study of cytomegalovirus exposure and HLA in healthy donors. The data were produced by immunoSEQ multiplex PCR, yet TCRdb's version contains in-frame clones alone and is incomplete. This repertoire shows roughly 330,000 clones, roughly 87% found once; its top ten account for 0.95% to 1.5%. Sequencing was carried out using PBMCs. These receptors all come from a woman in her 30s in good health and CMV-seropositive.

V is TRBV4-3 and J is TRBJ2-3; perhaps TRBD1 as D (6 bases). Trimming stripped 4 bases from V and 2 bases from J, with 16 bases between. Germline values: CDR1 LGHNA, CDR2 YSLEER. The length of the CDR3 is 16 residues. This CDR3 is CASSPRVGGFTDTQYF. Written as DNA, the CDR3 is TGCGCCAGCAGCCCAAGAGTAGGGGGATTCACAGATACGCAGTATTTT.

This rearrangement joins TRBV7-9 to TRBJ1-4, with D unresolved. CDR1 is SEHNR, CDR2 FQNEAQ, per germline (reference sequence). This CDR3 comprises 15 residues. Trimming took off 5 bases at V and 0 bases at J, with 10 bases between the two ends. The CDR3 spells CASSHKRATNEKLFF. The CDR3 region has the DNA TGTGCCAGCAGCCACAAACGTGCAACTAATGAAAAACTGTTTTTT.

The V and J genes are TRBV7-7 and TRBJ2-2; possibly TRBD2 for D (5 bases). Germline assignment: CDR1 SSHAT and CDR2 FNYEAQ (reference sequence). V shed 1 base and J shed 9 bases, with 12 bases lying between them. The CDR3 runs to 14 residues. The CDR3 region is CASSLELAPRELFF. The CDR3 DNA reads TGTGCCAGCAGCTTAGAGCTAGCTCCTCGGGAGCTGTTTTTT.

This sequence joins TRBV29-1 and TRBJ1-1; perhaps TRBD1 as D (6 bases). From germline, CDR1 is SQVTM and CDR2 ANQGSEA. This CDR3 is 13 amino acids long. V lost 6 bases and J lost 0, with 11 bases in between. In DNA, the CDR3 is TGCAGCGTCATAGGACAGTTGAACACTGAAGCTTTCTTT. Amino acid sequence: CSVIGQLNTEAFF. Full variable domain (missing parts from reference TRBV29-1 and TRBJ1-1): SAVISQKPSRDICQRGTSLTIQCQVDSQVTMMFWYRQQPGQSLTLIATANQGSEATYESGFVIDKFPISRPNLTFSTLTVSNMSPEDSSIYLCSVIGQLNTEAFFGQGTRLTVV.

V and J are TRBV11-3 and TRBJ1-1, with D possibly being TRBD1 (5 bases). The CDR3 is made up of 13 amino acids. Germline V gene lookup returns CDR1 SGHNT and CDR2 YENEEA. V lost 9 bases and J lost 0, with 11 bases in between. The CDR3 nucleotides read TGTGCCAGTGAACAGGTTATGAACACTGAAGCTTTCTTT. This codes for CASEQVMNTEAFF.

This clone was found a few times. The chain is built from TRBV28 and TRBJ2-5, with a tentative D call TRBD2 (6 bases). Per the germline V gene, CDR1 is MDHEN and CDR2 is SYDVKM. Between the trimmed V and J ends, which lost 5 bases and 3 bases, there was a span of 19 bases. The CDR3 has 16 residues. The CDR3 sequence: CASSRGMSSAEETQYF. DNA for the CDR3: TGTGCCAGCAGTAGAGGGATGTCTAGCGCTGAAGAGACCCAGTACTTC.

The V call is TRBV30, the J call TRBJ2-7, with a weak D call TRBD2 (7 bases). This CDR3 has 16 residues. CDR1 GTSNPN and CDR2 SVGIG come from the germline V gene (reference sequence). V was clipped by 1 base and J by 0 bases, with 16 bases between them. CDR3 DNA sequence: TGTGCCTGGAGTGCCCCCAGGGGAGGGTACTCCTACGAGCAGTACTTC. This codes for CAWSAPRGGYSYEQYF.

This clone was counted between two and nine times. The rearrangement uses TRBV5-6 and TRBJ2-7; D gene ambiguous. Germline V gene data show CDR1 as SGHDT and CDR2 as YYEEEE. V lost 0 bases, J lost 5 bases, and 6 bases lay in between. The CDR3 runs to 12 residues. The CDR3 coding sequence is TGTGCCAGCAGCTTGGTAGGGAACGAGCAGTACTTC. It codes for CASSLVGNEQYF.

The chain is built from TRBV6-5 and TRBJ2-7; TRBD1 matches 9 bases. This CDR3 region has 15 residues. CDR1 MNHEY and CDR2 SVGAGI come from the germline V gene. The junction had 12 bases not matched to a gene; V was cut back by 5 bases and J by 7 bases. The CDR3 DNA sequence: TGTGCCAGCAGTCCTCAGACAGGGGGGCCTGAAGAGCAGTACTTC. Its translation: CASSPQTGGPEEQYF.

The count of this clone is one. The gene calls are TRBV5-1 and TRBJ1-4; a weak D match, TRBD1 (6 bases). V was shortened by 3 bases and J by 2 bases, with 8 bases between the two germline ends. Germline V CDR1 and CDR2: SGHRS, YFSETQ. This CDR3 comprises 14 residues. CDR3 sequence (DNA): TGCGCCAGCAGCTCCAGGGGCACTAATGAAAAACTGTTTTTT. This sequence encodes CASSSRGTNEKLFF.

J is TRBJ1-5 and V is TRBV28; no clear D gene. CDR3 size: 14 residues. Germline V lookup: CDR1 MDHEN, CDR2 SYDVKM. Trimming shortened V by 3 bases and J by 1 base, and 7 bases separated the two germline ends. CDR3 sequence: CASSLEGSNQPQHF. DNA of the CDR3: TGTGCCAGCAGTTTGGAGGGAAGCAATCAGCCCCAGCATTTT.

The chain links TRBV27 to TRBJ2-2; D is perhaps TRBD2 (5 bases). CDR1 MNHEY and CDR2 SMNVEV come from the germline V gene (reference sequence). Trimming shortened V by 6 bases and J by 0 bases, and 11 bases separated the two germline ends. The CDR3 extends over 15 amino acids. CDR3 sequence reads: CASRIARTNTGELFF. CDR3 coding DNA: TGTGCCAGCAGAATAGCGCGAACGAACACCGGGGAGCTGTTTTTT.

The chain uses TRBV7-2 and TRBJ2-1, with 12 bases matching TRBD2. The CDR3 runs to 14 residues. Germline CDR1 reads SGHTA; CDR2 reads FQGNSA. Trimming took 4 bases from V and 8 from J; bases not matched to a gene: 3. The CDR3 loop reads CASSSSGGAYEQFF. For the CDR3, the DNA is TGTGCCAGCAGCTCTAGCGGGGGGGCCTATGAGCAGTTCTTC.

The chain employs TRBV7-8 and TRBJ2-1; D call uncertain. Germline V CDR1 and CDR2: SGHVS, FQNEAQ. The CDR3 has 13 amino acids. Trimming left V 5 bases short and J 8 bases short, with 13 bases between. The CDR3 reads CASSAPKVDEQFF. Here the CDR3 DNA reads TGTGCCAGCAGCGCCCCCAAGGTGGATGAGCAGTTCTTC.

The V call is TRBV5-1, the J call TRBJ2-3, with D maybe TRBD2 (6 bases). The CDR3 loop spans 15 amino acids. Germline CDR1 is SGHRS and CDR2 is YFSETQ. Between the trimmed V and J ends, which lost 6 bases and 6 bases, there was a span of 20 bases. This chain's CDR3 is CASTRTGSRADTQYF. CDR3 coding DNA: TGCGCCAGCACCCGAACCGGGAGTCGGGCGGATACGCAGTATTTT.

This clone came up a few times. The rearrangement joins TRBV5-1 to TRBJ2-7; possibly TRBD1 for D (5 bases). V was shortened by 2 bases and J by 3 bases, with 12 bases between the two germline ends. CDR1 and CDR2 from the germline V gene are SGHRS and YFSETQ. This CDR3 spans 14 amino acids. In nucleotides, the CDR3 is TGCGCCAGCAGCTTATTGGGGCACAGCTACGAGCAGTACTTC. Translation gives CASSLLGHSYEQYF.

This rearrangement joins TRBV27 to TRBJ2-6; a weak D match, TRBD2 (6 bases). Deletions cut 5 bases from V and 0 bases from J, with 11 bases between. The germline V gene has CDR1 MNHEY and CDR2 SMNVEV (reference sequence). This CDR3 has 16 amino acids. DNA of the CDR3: TGTGCCAGCAGTCAAGGGAGGCCCTCTGGGGCCAACGTCCTGACTTTC. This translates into CASSQGRPSGANVLTF.

CDR3 protein: CASSVRGRDEQFF. CDR3 nucleotide sequence: TGTGCCAGCAGCGTACGGGGGAGGGATGAGCAGTTCTTC. This sequence joins TRBV6-5 and TRBJ2-1; 7 nucleotides match TRBD2. The CDR3 loop spans 13 amino acids. Germline CDR1 is MNHEY and CDR2 is SVGAGI. J was trimmed by 8 bases and V by 6 bases; bases with no gene match: 7.

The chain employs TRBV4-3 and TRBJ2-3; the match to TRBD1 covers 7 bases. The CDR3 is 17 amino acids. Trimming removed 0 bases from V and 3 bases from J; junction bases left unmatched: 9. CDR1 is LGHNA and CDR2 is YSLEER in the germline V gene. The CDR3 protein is CASSQDGRGHETDTQYF. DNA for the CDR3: TGCGCCAGCAGCCAAGATGGTAGGGGGCACGAGACAGATACGCAGTATTTT.

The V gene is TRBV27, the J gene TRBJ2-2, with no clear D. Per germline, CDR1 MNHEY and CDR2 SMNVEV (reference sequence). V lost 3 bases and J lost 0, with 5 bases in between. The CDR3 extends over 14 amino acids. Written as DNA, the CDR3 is TGTGCCAGCAGTTTTCTATCGAACACCGGGGAGCTGTTTTTT. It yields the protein CASSFLSNTGELFF.

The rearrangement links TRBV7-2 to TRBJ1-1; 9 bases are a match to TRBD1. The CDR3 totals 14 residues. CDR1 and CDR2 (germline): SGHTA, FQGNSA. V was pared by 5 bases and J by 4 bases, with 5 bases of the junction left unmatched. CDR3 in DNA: TGTGCCAGCAGCAGACAGGGGGAGGCCACTGAAGCTTTCTTT. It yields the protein CASSRQGEATEAFF.

The CDR3 here is CSVETVVGNTIYF. The CDR3, as DNA: TGCAGCGTTGAAACCGTGGTCGGAAACACCATATATTTT. J is TRBJ1-3 and V is TRBV29-1; D is uncertain. The V end lost 2 bases, the J end lost 4 bases, and 9 bases lay between the germline ends. The V gene's germline CDR1 is SQVTM and CDR2 ANQGSEA. This CDR3 is built from 13 residues. The whole variable domain, filled in from reference TRBV29-1 and TRBJ1-3, reads SAVISQKPSRDICQRGTSLTIQCQVDSQVTMMFWYRQQPGQSLTLIATANQGSEATYESGFVIDKFPISRPNLTFSTLTVSNMSPEDSSIYLCSVETVVGNTIYFGEGSWLTVV.

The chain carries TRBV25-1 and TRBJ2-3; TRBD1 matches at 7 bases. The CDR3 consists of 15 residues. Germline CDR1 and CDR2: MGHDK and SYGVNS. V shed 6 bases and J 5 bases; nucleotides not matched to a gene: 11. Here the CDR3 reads CASRLRQGQEDTQYF. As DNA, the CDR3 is TGTGCCAGCAGGCTACGACAGGGCCAGGAAGATACGCAGTATTTT.

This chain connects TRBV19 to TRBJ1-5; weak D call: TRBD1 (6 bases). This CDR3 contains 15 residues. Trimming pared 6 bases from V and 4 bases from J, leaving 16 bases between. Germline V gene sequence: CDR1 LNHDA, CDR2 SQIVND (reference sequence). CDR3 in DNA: TGTGCCAGTAGCCTAGCGGGGGGCGGGAATCAGCCCCAGCATTTT. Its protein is CASSLAGGGNQPQHF.